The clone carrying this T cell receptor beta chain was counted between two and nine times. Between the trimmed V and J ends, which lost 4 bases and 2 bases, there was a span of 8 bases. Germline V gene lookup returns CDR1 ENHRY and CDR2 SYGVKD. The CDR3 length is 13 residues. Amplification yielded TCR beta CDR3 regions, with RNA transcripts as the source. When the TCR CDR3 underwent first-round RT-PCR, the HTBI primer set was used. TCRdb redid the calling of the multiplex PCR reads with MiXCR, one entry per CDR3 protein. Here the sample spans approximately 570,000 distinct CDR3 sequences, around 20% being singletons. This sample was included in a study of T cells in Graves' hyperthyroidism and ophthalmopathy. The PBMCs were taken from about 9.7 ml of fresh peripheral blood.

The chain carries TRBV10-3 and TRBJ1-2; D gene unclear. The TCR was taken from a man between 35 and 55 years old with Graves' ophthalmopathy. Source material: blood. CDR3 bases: TGTGCCATCAGTGGGTTACAAAACTATGGCTACACCTTC. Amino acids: CAISGLQNYGYTF.